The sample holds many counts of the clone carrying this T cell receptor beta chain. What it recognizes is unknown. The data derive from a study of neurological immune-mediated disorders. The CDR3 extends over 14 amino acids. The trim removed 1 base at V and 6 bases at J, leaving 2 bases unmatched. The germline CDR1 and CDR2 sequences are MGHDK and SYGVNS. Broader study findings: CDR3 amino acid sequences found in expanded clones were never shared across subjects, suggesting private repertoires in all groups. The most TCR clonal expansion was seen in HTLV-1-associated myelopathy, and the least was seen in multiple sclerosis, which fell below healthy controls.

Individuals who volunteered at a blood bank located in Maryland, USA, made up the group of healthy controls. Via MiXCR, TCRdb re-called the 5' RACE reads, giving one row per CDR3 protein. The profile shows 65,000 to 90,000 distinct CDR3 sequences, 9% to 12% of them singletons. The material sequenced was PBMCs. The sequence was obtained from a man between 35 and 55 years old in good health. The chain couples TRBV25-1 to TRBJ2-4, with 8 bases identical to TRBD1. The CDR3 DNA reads TGTGCCAGCAGTGAATCAGGGGGCCTAAACATTCAGTACTTC. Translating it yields CASSESGGLNIQYF.